These 32 T cell receptor beta chains were sequenced from one sample in a study of cytomegalovirus exposure and HLA in healthy donors. Primers: 60 Vbeta forward and 13 Jbeta reverse. Only in-frame clones appear in the TCRdb table, and some are missing; sequencing was by immunoSEQ multiplex PCR. The table lists about 90,000 clones, approximately 79% of them singletons. The source material was PBMCs. These receptors originate from a man aged 30-40 years in good health and CMV-seronegative.

The chain couples TRBV28 to TRBJ1-2; TRBD1 matches at 12 bases. Losses at the gene ends were 5 bases for V and 7 bases for J; bases not matched to a gene: 8. Germline V lookup: CDR1 MDHEN, CDR2 SYDVKM. The CDR3 has 15 residues. The DNA for the CDR3 is TGTGCCAGCAGTCCGAGGGGACAGGGGGCGGTTGGCTACACCTTC. This gives the protein CASSPRGQGAVGYTF.

This clone was seen only once. In DNA form, the CDR3 reads TGCGCCAGCAGTAGTAGACTTGCCTACGAGCAGTACTTC. Translating it yields CASSSRLAYEQYF. The rearrangement links TRBV10-1 to TRBJ2-7; D is uncertain. The CDR3 is 13 amino acids. V was cut by 5 bases and J by 2 bases, with 10 bases left in between. Germline lookup yields CDR1 WNHNN and CDR2 SYGVQD (reference sequence).

The J gene is TRBJ1-5, the V gene TRBV10-2, with TRBD1 as a possible D gene (6 bases). CDR1 is WSHSY and CDR2 is SAAADI in the germline V gene. Trimming took off 10 bases at V and 4 bases at J, with 11 bases between the two ends. This CDR3 has 12 amino acids. Here the CDR3 reads CATTDRNQPQHF. The CDR3 region has the DNA TGCGCCACCACGGACAGAAATCAGCCCCAGCATTTT.

The sample holds a few counts of this clone. The chain joins TRBV19 to TRBJ1-5; no firm D call. The CDR3 sequence is 15 residues long. Germline V gene sequence: CDR1 LNHDA, CDR2 SQIVND (reference sequence). V shed 6 bases and J shed 2 bases, with 14 bases lying between them. The CDR3, as DNA: TGTGCCAGTAGGTCGGCAGGAGGAGGCAATCAGCCCCAGCATTTT. Its protein product is CASRSAGGGNQPQHF.

The V call is TRBV19, the J call TRBJ1-1; a weak D match, TRBD1 (5 bases). V was pared by 7 bases and J by 6 bases, with 27 bases between. The germline V gene encodes CDR1 LNHDA and CDR2 SQIVND (reference sequence). This CDR3 is 17 amino acids long. The CDR3 DNA follows: TGTGCCAGTAAAACTGTAATTACTAGCCAGGGAAACGCTGAAGCTTTCTTT. It encodes CASKTVITSQGNAEAFF.

V gene TRBV6-4 combines with J gene TRBJ1-4, with D hard to call. The CDR3 contains 10 residues. Germline CDR1 is MRHNA and CDR2 is SNTAGT. The V gene lost 6 bases and the J gene lost 7 bases, with 3 bases spanning the gap. CDR3 region: CASRAEKLFF. The CDR3 DNA reads as TGTGCCAGCAGAGCTGAAAAACTGTTTTTT.

J is TRBJ1-2 and V is TRBV25-1; 7 bases match TRBD1. With V trimmed by 6 bases and J by 5 bases, 12 bases remained unmatched. CDR1 MGHDK and CDR2 SYGVNS come from the germline V gene. The CDR3 loop spans 15 amino acids. The CDR3: CASSTGQAVIYGYTF. CDR3 DNA sequence: TGTGCCAGCAGCACCGGACAGGCCGTAATTTATGGCTACACCTTC.

This clone was detected only once. This chain uses TRBV6-1 with TRBJ1-6; TRBD1 aligns across 10 bases. Losses at the gene ends were 1 base for V and 7 bases for J; bases not matched to a gene: 4. Germline lookup yields CDR1 MNHNS and CDR2 SASEGT. CDR3 size: 16 residues. The CDR3 DNA sequence: TGTGCCAGCAGTGAAGGGCCGGGACAGGGGAATTCACCCCTCCACTTT. It codes for CASSEGPGQGNSPLHF.

The rearrangement links TRBV5-4 to TRBJ2-5, with TRBD2 matching over 8 bases. J gave up 1 base and V 0 bases, and 8 bases lay outside the gene matches. Germline CDR1 and CDR2: SGHNT and YYREEE (reference sequence). The length of the CDR3 is 17 residues. The DNA for the CDR3 is TGTGCCAGCAGCTTGGGGATGGCGGGGGGTTCCCAAGAGACCCAGTACTTC. Amino acid sequence: CASSLGMAGGSQETQYF. Complete variable domain (other parts from reference TRBV5-4 and TRBJ2-5): ETGVTQSPTHLIKTRGQQVTLRCSSQSGHNTVSWYQQALGQGPQFIFQYYREEENGRGNFPPRFSGLQFPNYSSELNVNALELDDSALYLCASSLGMAGGSQETQYFGPGTRLLVL.

The chain uses TRBV6-5 and TRBJ2-5; 7 bases map to TRBD2. The CDR3 has 14 residues. Germline V CDR1 and CDR2: MNHEY, SVGAGI. V was clipped by 4 bases and J by 4 bases; unmatched bases: 6. The CDR3 region is CASSFPGEGETQYF. The CDR3 nucleotides are TGTGCCAGCAGTTTCCCGGGGGAGGGAGAGACCCAGTACTTC.

The genes are TRBV5-4 and TRBJ1-1; TRBD1 is a possible D gene (5 bases). The CDR3 has 14 residues. V was trimmed by 4 bases and J by 4 bases, leaving 14 bases between them. CDR1 is SGHNT and CDR2 is YYREEE in the germline V gene (reference sequence). CDR3 region: CASSGTTVGTEAFF. The CDR3 coding sequence is TGTGCCAGCAGCGGGACTACAGTGGGCACTGAAGCTTTCTTT. Based on the CDR3 plus reference TRBV5-4 and TRBJ1-1, the full variable domain is ETGVTQSPTHLIKTRGQQVTLRCSSQSGHNTVSWYQQALGQGPQFIFQYYREEENGRGNFPPRFSGLQFPNYSSELNVNALELDDSALYLCASSGTTVGTEAFFGQGTRLTVV.

This chain links TRBV25-1 with TRBJ1-2; D is perhaps TRBD1 (6 bases). The germline gives CDR1 MGHDK, CDR2 SYGVNS. This CDR3 is built from 14 residues. Trimming removed 5 bases from V and 5 bases from J, with 15 bases in between. CDR3 DNA sequence: TGTGCCAGCAGTTTTCGGACAGCCCTGTATGGCTACACCTTC. It is translated as CASSFRTALYGYTF.

A remark on this clone: Sequence at one end of the junction differs from germline and may be a read error. This chain joins TRBV28 and TRBJ1-5; 7 positions agree with TRBD1. The CDR3 has 13 residues. Germline CDR1 and CDR2: MDHEN and SYDVKM. Here the CDR3 reads CASSLTGSYPGDF. CDR3 coding DNA: TGTGCCAGCAGTTTGACAGGGTCCTATCCTGGGGATTTT.

V is TRBV4-2 and J is TRBJ2-3; TRBD1 matches at 9 bases. The CDR3 has 15 amino acids. Per germline, CDR1 LGHNA and CDR2 YNFKEQ. After removal of 1 base from V and 4 bases from J, the junction contained 3 bases not matched to a gene. The CDR3 region is CASSQGQGGPDTQYF. CDR3 bases: TGTGCCAGCAGCCAAGGACAGGGGGGTCCAGATACGCAGTATTTT.

In this sample, this clone turned up a few times. V usage is TRBV7-9 and J usage is TRBJ1-6; D not resolved. V was cut by 2 bases and J by 7 bases, with 9 bases left in between. From germline, CDR1 is SEHNR and CDR2 FQNEAQ (reference sequence). The CDR3 length is 14 residues. DNA of the CDR3: TGTGCCAGCAGCTTAAGGCTCAGGAATTCACCCCTCCACTTT. Amino acids: CASSLRLRNSPLHF.

The chain has TRBV11-3 and TRBJ1-4; no reliable D call. The CDR3 extends over 13 amino acids. Looked up from germline, CDR1 is SGHNT and CDR2 is YENEEA. The germline V and J ends were trimmed by 5 bases and 6 bases, with 10 bases remaining between them. The CDR3 loop is CASSRNGDEKLFF. The CDR3 DNA reads TGTGCCAGCAGCCGAAACGGGGATGAAAAACTGTTTTTT.

The rearrangement links TRBV6-6 to TRBJ2-3; 7 positions agree with TRBD2. This CDR3 has 12 amino acids. With V trimmed by 6 bases and J by 6 bases, 3 bases remained unmatched. Germline V gene data show CDR1 as MNHNY and CDR2 as SVGAGI (reference sequence). The chain's CDR3 is CASRAGKDTQYF. The CDR3 nucleotides read TGTGCCAGCAGAGCGGGGAAGGATACGCAGTATTTT.

The CDR3 coding sequence is TGTGCCAGCAGCTTCGTGACAGGCAGCTTCGCTAATGAAAAACTGTTTTTT. Amino acids: CASSFVTGSFANEKLFF. V usage is TRBV7-2 and J usage is TRBJ1-4; D possibly corresponds to TRBD1 (6 bases). This CDR3 contains 17 residues. V was trimmed by 3 bases and J by 3 bases, leaving 17 bases between them. In germline, CDR1 is SGHTA, CDR2 FQGNSA.

V usage is TRBV29-1 and J usage is TRBJ1-1, with D possibly TRBD1 on 5 matching bases. V was pared by 5 bases and J by 11 bases, with 18 bases between. There are 12 residues in the CDR3. The germline gives CDR1 SQVTM, CDR2 ANQGSEA. For the CDR3, the DNA is TGCAGCGTTAGTGGTGCAGGGATTTCGGCTTTCTTT. Protein: CSVSGAGISAFF.

This clone has only a few counts. J is TRBJ2-2 and V is TRBV6-1; D remains ambiguous. The CDR3 length is 15 residues. Germline V gene lookup returns CDR1 MNHNS and CDR2 SASEGT. V lost 4 bases to trimming and J lost 3 bases, with 12 bases between them. CDR3 amino acids: CASSGGFRDTGELFF. CDR3 sequence (DNA): TGTGCCAGCAGTGGTGGTTTTCGGGACACCGGGGAGCTGTTTTTT.

The J gene is TRBJ1-2, the V gene TRBV5-4; TRBD1 aligns across 7 bases. This CDR3 comprises 13 residues. Germline V gene data show CDR1 as SGHNT and CDR2 as YYREEE (reference sequence). V shed 4 bases and J 7 bases; nucleotides not matched to a gene: 7. CDR3 in DNA: TGTGCCAGCAGCCCAGGACAGGTTCGTGGCTACACCTTC. The encoded protein is CASSPGQVRGYTF.

The V and J genes are TRBV28 and TRBJ2-5, with D possibly matching TRBD2 (5 bases). With 2 bases removed from V and 1 base from J, the gap between germline ends came to 14 bases. There are 16 residues in the CDR3. The germline CDR1 and CDR2 sequences are MDHEN and SYDVKM. CDR3 nucleotides: TGTGCCAGCAGTTTACCCACCGGGGTCCCCCAAGAGACCCAGTACTTC. Its translation: CASSLPTGVPQETQYF.

The chain has TRBV5-1 and TRBJ1-1; perhaps TRBD1 as D (6 bases). The CDR3 covers 13 residues. V shed 0 bases and J shed 6 bases, with 9 bases lying between them. Germline CDR1 and CDR2: SGHRS and YFSETQ. The CDR3: CASSLVRGSEAFF. The CDR3 coding sequence is TGCGCCAGCAGCTTGGTAAGGGGGTCTGAAGCTTTCTTT.

The rearrangement uses TRBV4-1 and TRBJ1-3, with D hard to call. Germline assignment: CDR1 MGHRA and CDR2 YSYEKL. V was trimmed by 1 base and J by 0 bases, leaving 10 bases between them. The CDR3 is 16 residues long. CDR3 loop: CASSQGIASSGNTIYF. Written as DNA, the CDR3 is TGCGCCAGCAGCCAAGGAATAGCGAGCTCTGGAAACACCATATATTTT.

The chain carries TRBV28 and TRBJ2-2; D gene unclear. The V gene lost 3 bases and the J gene lost 5 bases, with 7 bases spanning the gap. Germline V gene sequence: CDR1 MDHEN, CDR2 SYDVKM. The CDR3 is 13 amino acids. CDR3 in DNA: TGTGCCAGCAGTTTTAGTGTAACCGGGGAGCTGTTTTTT. It yields the protein CASSFSVTGELFF.

The chain joins TRBV7-3 to TRBJ1-5; D is uncertain. CDR1 and CDR2 (germline): SGHTA, FQGTGA. V was trimmed by 4 bases and J by 3 bases, leaving 7 bases between them. CDR3 size: 13 residues. The DNA for the CDR3 is TGTGCCAGCAGCTCAGATATCAATCAGCCCCAGCATTTT. It is translated as CASSSDINQPQHF.

The chain combines TRBV7-9 with TRBJ1-5, with 8 nucleotides matching TRBD1. CDR1 and CDR2 from the germline V gene are SEHNR and FQNEAQ (reference sequence). Trimming cost V 5 bases and J 0 bases; bases outside gene matches: 15. The CDR3 extends over 19 amino acids. The DNA of the CDR3 is TGTGCCAGCAGCCCCCGGGCGGCAGGGGGCGATGATAGCAATCAGCCCCAGCATTTT. Translated: CASSPRAAGGDDSNQPQHF.

J is TRBJ2-2 and V is TRBV5-8, with D tentatively TRBD1 (5 bases). Germline V gives CDR1 SGHTS, CDR2 YDEGEE. CDR3 length equals 15 residues. Trimming shortened V by 0 bases and J by 9 bases, and 15 bases separated the two germline ends. CDR3: CASSLGQPGMRELFF. Here the CDR3 DNA reads TGTGCCAGCAGCTTGGGACAGCCGGGCATGAGGGAGCTGTTTTTT.

In DNA, the CDR3 is TGCGCCAGCAGCTTGGACATTTTAACAGTCACTGAAGCTTTCTTT. Translating it yields CASSLDILTVTEAFF. The gene calls are TRBV5-1 and TRBJ1-1; D gene unclear. This CDR3 is 15 amino acids long. V was trimmed by 0 bases and J by 4 bases, leaving 13 bases between them. Germline V CDR1 and CDR2: SGHRS, YFSETQ.

This clone came up a few times. Here the CDR3 reads CASRGQSNQPQHF. As DNA, the CDR3 is TGTGCCAGTAGGGGACAGAGCAATCAGCCCCAGCATTTT. The V call is TRBV19, the J call TRBJ1-5; 7 bases are shared with TRBD1. There are 13 residues in the CDR3. V was clipped by 6 bases and J by 1 base; unmatched bases: 0. Looked up from germline, CDR1 is LNHDA and CDR2 is SQIVND (reference sequence).

This chain links TRBV10-3 with TRBJ2-1, with 8 bases aligning to TRBD1. CDR1 and CDR2 from the germline V gene are ENHRY and SYGVKD. J gave up 8 bases and V 6 bases, and 6 bases lay outside the gene matches. This CDR3 comprises 13 residues. The CDR3 region has the DNA TGTGCCATCAGGACAGGGGTGGGGGATGAGCAGTTCTTC. As protein: CAIRTGVGDEQFF.

The rearrangement links TRBV7-9 to TRBJ1-2, with 7 bases fitting TRBD1. V lost 2 bases to trimming and J lost 0 bases; unmatched junction nucleotides: 9. Germline V gene data show CDR1 as SEHNR and CDR2 as FQNEAQ (reference sequence). The CDR3 sequence is 17 residues long. CDR3 DNA: TGTGCCAGCAGCTTAAATAGACAGGGCCATACTAACTATGGCTACACCTTC. This gives the protein CASSLNRQGHTNYGYTF. Filled out from reference TRBV7-9 and TRBJ1-2, the complete variable domain reads DTGVSQNPRHKITKRGQNVTFRCDPISEHNRLYWYRQTLGQGPEFLTYFQNEAQLEKSRLLSDRFSAERPKGSFSTLEIQRTEQGDSAMYLCASSLNRQGHTNYGYTFGSGTRLTVV.